These 10 T cell receptor beta chains were sequenced from one sample in a study of T cell clonality in common variable immunodeficiency. The table came from immunoSEQ multiplex PCR; TCRdb's copy has only in-frame clones and leaves some out. The sample presents around 55,000 clones, none singletons. Sequenced material: peripheral blood mononuclear cells. The receptor source for this set is a person aged 18 to 70 in good health.

In this sample, this clone turned up many times. Read coverage stops 3 residues before the CDR3 terminus; the germline J gene supplies the remainder. The rearrangement joins TRBV6-1 to TRBJ2-5, with 10 bases lining up with TRBD1. Germline V gives CDR1 MNHNS, CDR2 SASEGT. CDR3 size: 13 residues. V lost 4 bases and J lost 7; bases outside the gene matches: 3. The sequenced CDR3 bases are TGTGCCAGCAGTGTTGGACAGGGGGGGACC. Translated: CASSVGQGGT. The whole CDR3 is CASSVGQGGTQYF.

This clone was observed at least ten times. The CDR3 end is not reached by the read, which stops 3 residues before it; the germline J gene fills it in. The chain is built from TRBV18 and TRBJ1-2; D not certain. Germline V CDR1 and CDR2: KGHSH, LQKENI. V lost 1 base and J lost 5, with 11 bases in between. The CDR3 is 14 amino acids. The DNA read from the CDR3 is TGTGCCAGCTCACCACAACGGTCTTCGTATGGC. This gives the protein CASSPQRSSYG. The entire CDR3 is CASSPQRSSYGYTF.

This clone was detected ten times or more. Read data end 3 residues before the CDR3 end; the end is taken from the germline J gene. This chain connects TRBV20-1 to TRBJ1-4; D may be TRBD1 (6 bases). The CDR3 has 15 residues. The germline CDR1 and CDR2 sequences are DFQATT and SNEGSKA (reference sequence). CDR3 DNA (partial): TGCAGTGCTAAAGGGGCGGGGGGCGAGGATTCACCA. This codes for CSAKGAGGEDSP. The whole CDR3 is CSAKGAGGEDSPLFF.

This clone showed up many times. The DNA ends 3 residues before the CDR3 does, and the rest of the CDR3 is filled in from the germline J gene. V gene TRBV6-1 combines with J gene TRBJ1-4, with D possibly matching TRBD1 (5 bases). Germline-derived CDR1 and CDR2 are MNHNS and SASEGT. The CDR3 consists of 15 residues. V was cut by 4 bases and J by 5 bases, with 14 bases left in between. CDR3 DNA (partial): TGTGCCAGCAGTGTTTCGGGAGGGGTCAATGAAAAA. Translation gives CASSVSGGVNEK. The full CDR3 protein reads CASSVSGGVNEKLFF.

This clone was recorded many times. Read sequence stops 3 residues before the CDR3 end, and the germline J gene provides the missing end. The chain combines TRBV18 with TRBJ2-6; a weak D match, TRBD2 (6 bases). Trimming pared 1 base from V and 2 bases from J, leaving 12 bases between. CDR3 length: 17 amino acids. Germline V gene sequence: CDR1 KGHSH, CDR2 LQKENI. Incomplete CDR3 DNA: TGTGCCAGCTCACCACGGAGGGTGAAGACTGGGGCCAACGTC. This gives the protein CASSPRRVKTGANV. The whole CDR3 protein is CASSPRRVKTGANVLTF.

About this clone itself: Coverage ceases 3 residues before the CDR3 finishes, and the germline J gene fills in the end. This sequence joins TRBV30 and TRBJ1-2; tentative D call: TRBD1 (5 bases). CDR1 and CDR2 (germline): GTSNPN, SVGIG (reference sequence). This CDR3 spans 13 amino acids. The CDR3 bases that were read are TGTGCCTGGAGTGGCGGCAGGGACTACGAC. It encodes CAWSGGRDYD. The full CDR3 sequence reads CAWSGGRDYDYTF. The full variable domain, with the rest looked up from reference TRBV30 and TRBJ1-2, is SQTIHQWPATLVQPVGSPLSLECTVEGTSNPNLYWYRQAAGRGLQLLFYSVGIGQISSEVPQNLSASRPQDRQFILSSKKLLLSDSGFYLCAWSGGRDYDYTFGSGTRLTVV.

This clone has more than one count but fewer than ten. Sequencing ends 3 residues short of the CDR3 end; the germline J gene provides the rest. The V gene is TRBV7-3, the J gene TRBJ1-1; 7 positions agree with TRBD1. Germline assignment: CDR1 SGHTA and CDR2 FQGTGA. The CDR3 is 14 amino acids. The sequenced CDR3 bases are TGTGCCAGCAGCTCCTCAGGGGGACAAGAGACA. As protein: CASSSSGGQET. The full CDR3 is CASSSSGGQETAFF.

This clone was seen at least ten times. Coverage ceases 3 residues before the CDR3 finishes, and the germline J gene fills in the end. The chain recombines TRBV6-1 with TRBJ1-5, with D unresolved. V dropped 0 bases and J dropped 1 base, with 4 bases sitting between them. The CDR3 is 14 residues long. Germline CDR1 is MNHNS and CDR2 is SASEGT. The CDR3 sequence is CASSEAISNQPQHF. The CDR3 bases that were read are TGTGCCAGCAGTGAAGCTATCAGCAATCAGCCC.

The sample holds a few counts of this clone. The CDR3 goes on 3 residues after the read ends, and that part is filled in from the germline J gene. This chain connects TRBV20-1 to TRBJ2-1; 11 bases are a match to TRBD2. The germline V gene has CDR1 DFQATT and CDR2 SNEGSKA (reference sequence). Germline trimming cut 5 bases from V and 0 bases from J; bases unmatched to any gene: 15. The CDR3 loop spans 19 amino acids. CDR3 loop: CSALTQGTSGLSSYNEQFF. The CDR3 bases that were read are TGCAGTGCTCTTACACAGGGGACTAGCGGTCTTAGCTCCTACAATGAG.

This clone has a handful of counts. The read stops 3 residues short of the end of the CDR3; the missing end is completed from the germline J gene. The chain has TRBV6-7 and TRBJ1-6; a possible D gene is TRBD1 (5 bases). TRBV6-7 falls under the ORF class, with uncertain function. This CDR3 comprises 17 residues. Trimming removed 2 bases from V and 0 bases from J, with 11 bases in between. The CDR3 here is CASSYNPRVSYNSPLHF. The sequenced CDR3 bases are TGTGCCAGCAGTTACAACCCCAGGGTCTCCTATAATTCACCC.